One and the same sample provided the 8 T cell receptor beta chains below, sequenced in a study of blood T cell repertoires in COVID-19. The protocol was immunoSEQ multiplex PCR, while the TCRdb copy is restricted to in-frame clones and leaves out a portion. The sample shows hundreds of thousands of clones, 80% to 90% of them seen only once. Sequencing was carried out using peripheral blood. These receptor sequences come from a man aged 80 or over with acute or convalescent COVID-19.

The V and J genes are TRBV11-2 and TRBJ1-5; 7 bases are shared with TRBD1. The germline CDR1 and CDR2 sequences are SGHAT and FQNNGV. V gave up 5 bases and J gave up 7 bases; unmatched junction bases: 11. The CDR3 has 15 amino acids. CDR3 in amino acids: CASSRTGVEGQPQHF. Written as DNA, the CDR3 is TGTGCCAGCAGCCGTACAGGGGTGGAGGGACAGCCCCAGCATTTT.

The V call is TRBV7-2, the J call TRBJ2-2, with a possible D match to TRBD1 (5 bases). Germline V gene lookup returns CDR1 SGHTA and CDR2 FQGNSA. The V end lost 4 bases, the J end lost 2 bases, and 11 bases lay between the germline ends. The length of the CDR3 is 15 residues. Written as DNA, the CDR3 is TGTGCCAGCAGCTCGGTGGGGCAAAACACCGGGGAGCTGTTTTTT. This encodes CASSSVGQNTGELFF.

The chain is built from TRBV18 and TRBJ2-1; 8 nucleotides agree with TRBD1. The CDR3 spans 14 residues. The germline CDR1 and CDR2 sequences are KGHSH and LQKENI. V lost 3 bases and J lost 8; bases outside the gene matches: 6. The CDR3 nucleotides read TGTGCCAGCTCACCGACAGGGGTGGGTTATGAGCAGTTCTTC. Its protein product is CASSPTGVGYEQFF.

This chain connects TRBV18 to TRBJ1-2, with a possible D match to TRBD1 (5 bases). The CDR3 covers 14 residues. Between the trimmed V and J ends, which lost 2 bases and 2 bases, there was a span of 9 bases. Germline-derived CDR1 and CDR2 are KGHSH and LQKENI. The CDR3 loop reads CASSPTGGNYGYTF. For the CDR3, the DNA is TGTGCCAGCTCACCAACCGGGGGGAACTATGGCTACACCTTC.

V is TRBV11-3 and J is TRBJ2-3, with 9 bases aligning to TRBD1. In germline, CDR1 is SGHNT, CDR2 YENEEA. Unmatched junction bases numbered 5, after V lost 3 bases and J lost 4 bases. CDR3 size: 15 residues. CDR3 protein: CASSLGTGRADTQYF. CDR3 in DNA: TGTGCCAGCAGCTTGGGGACAGGGAGGGCAGATACGCAGTATTTT.

Written as DNA, the CDR3 is TGCGCCAGCAGCTCCTACGGCAATCAGCCCCAGCATTTT. It is translated as CASSSYGNQPQHF. The chain carries TRBV5-1 and TRBJ1-5; no clear D. CDR3 length equals 13 residues. The V gene lost 3 bases and the J gene lost 2 bases, with 6 bases spanning the gap. The germline gives CDR1 SGHRS, CDR2 YFSETQ.

This chain joins TRBV9 and TRBJ1-2, with a weak D call TRBD1 (6 bases). Germline V lookup: CDR1 SGDLS, CDR2 YYNGEE. This CDR3 has 21 residues. V lost 0 bases to trimming and J lost 4 bases, with 31 bases between them. The CDR3: CASSVVGKLLKTPGDFYGYTF. The CDR3 bases are TGTGCCAGCAGCGTAGTGGGGAAACTACTTAAGACACCAGGGGATTTCTATGGCTACACCTTC.

The chain links TRBV2 to TRBJ2-5; D may be TRBD2 (6 bases). Trimming pared 4 bases from V and 4 bases from J, leaving 22 bases between. Germline V gene lookup returns CDR1 SNHLY and CDR2 FYNNEI. The CDR3 has 17 residues. CDR3 residues: CASSVPTAGWDLETQYF. The DNA of the CDR3 is TGTGCCAGCAGTGTCCCCACCGCGGGGTGGGACTTAGAGACCCAGTACTTC.